The clone carrying this TCR beta chain was observed a handful of times. These data originate in a study of CD8+CD57+ T cells in acquired aplastic anemia. Across the whole study: Average DNA yield from sorted CD4+ and CD8+ cells was approximately 3 ug.

The length of the CDR3 is 16 residues. Germline CDR1 DFQATT, CDR2 SNEGSKA (reference sequence). The V segment lost 2 bases and the J segment 0 bases; nucleotides outside the gene matches: 8. Before being chosen for sequencing, patients had shown CD8+CD57+ cell expansion by flow cytometry. Every patient was diagnosed with severe acquired aplastic anemia. Untreated patients provided the blood samples, with no therapy given before sampling. Template material for TCR beta VDJ and CDR3 profiling consisted of genomic DNA. Using its own MiXCR run on the reads, TCRdb lists one record per CDR3 protein. The data show more than 200,000 distinct CDR3 sequences, roughly 53% seen once.

The sample consisted of sorted CD4+, CD8+, or CD8+CD57+ T cells (not recorded which) from PBMCs. The source is a human donor with aplastic anemia. The chain links TRBV20-1 to TRBJ2-7, with TRBD1 matching 9 bases. The CDR3: CSARNPGQGYSYEQYF. The CDR3 region has the DNA TGCAGTGCTAGAAACCCGGGACAGGGTTACTCCTACGAGCAGTACTTC.